One and the same sample provided the 22 T cell receptor beta chains below, sequenced in a study of response to subunit inactivated influenza vaccine. TCRdb passed the RT-PCR reads through MiXCR, listing each CDR3 protein once. The sample includes fewer than 550,000 distinct CDR3 sequences, less than 30% of them seen just once. The material was CD4+ T cells sorted from PBMCs, obtained about 5 days after vaccination. These receptors were collected from a man aged 45 to 65 who received an inactivated influenza vaccine.

V usage is TRBV20-1 and J usage is TRBJ2-2; the D is unclear. The CDR3 covers 13 residues. Trimming took 5 bases from V and 6 from J, leaving 13 bases between them. From germline, CDR1 is DFQATT and CDR2 SNEGSKA (reference sequence). CDR3 loop: CSALPTSAGELFF. CDR3 sequence (DNA): TGCAGTGCTCTACCTACCAGCGCCGGGGAGCTGTTTTTT.

This clonotype has a handful of counts. The rearrangement links TRBV24-1 to TRBJ2-3, with D uncertain. The CDR3 spans 15 residues. Trimming stripped 1 base from V and 4 bases from J, with 11 bases between. The germline V gene has CDR1 KGHDR and CDR2 SFDVKD. CDR3 DNA: TGTGCCACCAGTGATTTTTTGCTAGACGCAGATACGCAGTATTTT. It is translated as CATSDFLLDADTQYF.

There are a few counts of this clonotype. CDR3 sequence (DNA): TGCGCCAGCAGCTTAACTAGCGGGAGTGATACGCAGTATTTT. Its protein product is CASSLTSGSDTQYF. V usage is TRBV5-1 and J usage is TRBJ2-3, with TRBD2 matching over 11 bases. Germline values: CDR1 SGHRS, CDR2 YFSETQ. The CDR3 consists of 14 residues. Unmatched junction bases numbered 2, after V lost 2 bases and J lost 6 bases.

This clonotype was counted between two and nine times. This chain links TRBV2 with TRBJ2-2; TRBD1 matches 9 bases. V shed 10 bases, J shed 7 bases, and the junction held 10 bases outside the gene matches. This CDR3 comprises 14 residues. Germline V lookup: CDR1 SNHLY, CDR2 FYNNEI. The CDR3 DNA sequence: TGTGCCACCCAGGGACAGGGCGGGATCGGGGAGCTGTTTTTT. It translates to CATQGQGGIGELFF.

This clonotype has only a few counts. The rearrangement joins TRBV7-2 to TRBJ1-6; D unclear. CDR1 is SGHTA, CDR2 FQGNSA, per germline. The CDR3 contains 16 residues. The V and J ends lost 2 bases and 0 bases respectively, with 8 bases between them. The CDR3 DNA reads as TGTGCCAGCAGCTTACGGTCGGACTCCTATAATTCACCCCTCCACTTT. Translated: CASSLRSDSYNSPLHF.

This clonotype was picked up one time. V and J are TRBV5-6 and TRBJ2-7; TRBD1 might be the D (6 bases). V gave up 0 bases and J gave up 3 bases, with 10 bases separating them. The CDR3 extends over 14 amino acids. Germline values: CDR1 SGHDT, CDR2 YYEEEE. The CDR3 region is CASSLAGTNYEQYF. DNA for the CDR3: TGTGCCAGCAGCTTGGCTGGGACAAACTACGAGCAGTACTTC.

The chain recombines TRBV11-2 with TRBJ2-5, with D maybe TRBD1 (6 bases). CDR1 is SGHAT, CDR2 FQNNGV, per germline. The ends were cut back, 4 bases at V and 4 bases at J, with 13 bases in the middle. The CDR3 runs to 14 residues. CDR3 DNA: TGTGCCAGCAGCTATGCGACAGGCTTAGAGACCCAGTACTTC. This gives the protein CASSYATGLETQYF.

This clonotype was seen at least ten times. This chain links TRBV29-1 with TRBJ2-5, with D tentatively TRBD1 (6 bases). The CDR3 is made up of 13 amino acids. V lost 4 bases to trimming and J lost 1 base, with 10 bases between them. The V gene's germline CDR1 is SQVTM and CDR2 ANQGSEA. The CDR3 protein is CSVVWGPQETQYF. The CDR3 bases are TGCAGCGTTGTGTGGGGGCCCCAAGAGACCCAGTACTTC.

This clonotype was detected a few times. V and J are TRBV7-9 and TRBJ2-1; a weak D match, TRBD2 (6 bases). This CDR3 has 15 residues. V gave up 6 bases and J gave up 8 bases, with 20 bases separating them. Germline CDR1 SEHNR, CDR2 FQNEAQ (reference sequence). The CDR3 loop reads CASSYAGIPGDEQFF. As DNA, the CDR3 is TGTGCCAGCAGTTACGCGGGGATCCCGGGGGATGAGCAGTTCTTC.

The chain couples TRBV6-2 or TRBV6-3 to TRBJ1-6; D is undetermined. The CDR3 covers 13 residues. With 4 bases removed from V and 7 bases from J, the gap between germline ends came to 8 bases. Germline V gives CDR1 MNHEY, CDR2 SVGEGT. CDR3 loop: CASSSRINSPLHF. The CDR3 DNA sequence: TGTGCCAGCAGTTCCAGGATAAATTCACCCCTCCACTTT.

This clonotype was detected once. The chain carries TRBV15 and TRBJ2-3; 13 bases are a match to TRBD2. The germline V gene has CDR1 LNHNV and CDR2 YYDKDF (reference sequence). After removal of 1 base from V and 4 bases from J, the junction contained 8 bases not matched to a gene. The CDR3 is 18 residues long. CDR3 loop: CATSRGGRTSGSSDTQYF. The CDR3 nucleotides read TGTGCCACCAGCAGAGGGGGGCGGACTAGCGGGAGTTCAGATACGCAGTATTTT.

V and J are TRBV11-2 and TRBJ1-1, with 11 nucleotides matching TRBD1. Per the germline V gene, CDR1 is SGHAT and CDR2 is FQNNGV. J lost 5 bases, V lost 3 bases, and 8 bases had no gene match. The CDR3 loop spans 16 amino acids. The CDR3 bases are TGTGCCAGCAGCTTTGGGGGACAGGGGGTTGGGACTGAAGCTTTCTTT. It yields the protein CASSFGGQGVGTEAFF.

This clonotype has only a few counts. The chain recombines TRBV4-3 with TRBJ2-7; 10 bases match TRBD1. CDR1 and CDR2 (germline): LGHNA, YSLEER. This CDR3 has 15 amino acids. With 8 bases clipped from V and 1 base from J, the junction kept 8 bases outside the gene matches. CDR3 coding DNA: TGCGCCAGCTCAGCGGACAGGGGGTTTTCCTACGAGCAGTACTTC. Its protein is CASSADRGFSYEQYF.

The V gene is TRBV11-2, the J gene TRBJ2-3; 11 bases map to TRBD1. Germline lookup yields CDR1 SGHAT and CDR2 FQNNGV. The CDR3 sequence is 15 residues long. Unmatched junction bases numbered 7, after V lost 4 bases and J lost 7 bases. CDR3: CASSSGTGGSNTQYF. The CDR3 region has the DNA TGTGCCAGCAGCTCCGGGACAGGGGGTTCTAATACGCAGTATTTT.

Of note for this clonotype: Its ends do not fully match the called genes, so a read error is possible. The rearrangement links TRBV29-1 to TRBJ2-7, with 10 nucleotides matching TRBD1. Germline CDR1 and CDR2: SQVTM and ANQGSEA. The length of the CDR3 is 13 residues. The chain's CDR3 is CSVEGQGVYEQYF. As DNA, the CDR3 is TGCAGCGTCGAAGGACAGGGGGTCTACGAGCAGTACTTC.

This clonotype appeared a few times. J is TRBJ1-1 and V is TRBV6-1, with 9 bases fitting TRBD1. The J segment lost 6 bases and the V segment lost 6 bases, leaving 8 bases of the junction unmatched. The CDR3 spans 14 residues. CDR1 and CDR2 (germline): MNHNS, SASEGT. CDR3 sequence (DNA): TGTGCCAGCAGGGAACAGGGGGCCTCTCCTGAAGCTTTCTTT. Protein sequence: CASREQGASPEAFF.

There are a few counts of this clonotype. The rearrangement links TRBV30 to TRBJ2-5; weak D call: TRBD1 (6 bases). V was trimmed by 2 bases and J by 13 bases, leaving 14 bases between them. Germline V lookup: CDR1 GTSNPN, CDR2 SVGIG (reference sequence). The CDR3 length is 11 residues. In nucleotides, the CDR3 is TGTGCCTGGAGTAGGGACACCTCCCCGTACTTC. Translating it yields CAWSRDTSPYF.

This clonotype was counted only a few times. The rearrangement joins TRBV29-1 to TRBJ1-1; D remains unclear. The V gene lost 0 bases and the J gene lost 10 bases, with 27 bases spanning the gap. The length of the CDR3 is 17 residues. Germline values: CDR1 SQVTM, CDR2 ANQGSEA. CDR3 nucleotide sequence: TGCAGCGTTGAAGATGTGGAGGCTAACATAGGCCTTAGGCCAGCTTTCTTT. It yields the protein CSVEDVEANIGLRPAFF.

The CDR3 DNA follows: TGCGCCAGCAGCATCGGACAGGTAGCCAAAAACATTCAGTACTTC. It is translated as CASSIGQVAKNIQYF. The gene calls are TRBV5-1 and TRBJ2-4, with 7 bases fitting TRBD1. Germline CDR1 reads SGHRS; CDR2 reads YFSETQ. Trimming at V came to 4 bases and at J to 0 bases, leaving 4 bases not matched to a gene. The CDR3 has 15 amino acids.

The table lists this clonotype with a few counts. The chain is built from TRBV7-3 and TRBJ1-1, with 7 nucleotides matching TRBD1. The CDR3 consists of 13 residues. Germline CDR1 SGHTA, CDR2 FQGTGA. J gave up 8 bases and V 5 bases, and 8 bases lay outside the gene matches. CDR3 sequence (DNA): TGTGCCAGCAGCGAACACAGGGGAGGGGAAGCTTTCTTT. This gives the protein CASSEHRGGEAFF.

As to this clonotype: Since a much larger clone is just one base distant, this may be a read error. Here the CDR3 omits its conserved ending phenylalanine or tryptophan, so a read error is the likely source. This rearrangement joins TRBV5-5 to TRBJ2-1; D is ambiguous. The CDR3 contains 14 residues. Germline values: CDR1 SGHKS, CDR2 YYEKEE (reference sequence). With 0 bases removed from V and 5 bases from J, the gap between germline ends came to 9 bases. DNA of the CDR3: TGTGCCAGCAGCTTGGTGGTAGGGAACAATGAGCAGTTCTCC. Protein product: CASSLVVGNNEQFS.

This chain connects TRBV7-9 to TRBJ2-2; TRBD2 matches at 8 bases. Germline CDR1 SEHNR, CDR2 FQNEAQ (reference sequence). The CDR3 runs 17 residues. V was pared by 4 bases and J by 1 base, with 8 bases of the junction left unmatched. CDR3 sequence reads: CASSSIAGPKNTGELFF. The CDR3 coding sequence is TGTGCCAGCAGCTCAATAGCGGGACCTAAGAACACCGGGGAGCTGTTTTTT. The full variable domain, with the rest looked up from reference TRBV7-9 and TRBJ2-2, is DTGVSQNPRHKITKRGQNVTFRCDPISEHNRLYWYRQTLGQGPEFLTYFQNEAQLEKSRLLSDRFSAERPKGSFSTLEIQRTEQGDSAMYLCASSSIAGPKNTGELFFGEGSRLTVL.